This T cell receptor (beta chain) appears in the sequencing data of a study of T-cell memory formation after mild COVID-19. The length of the CDR3 is 15 residues. Germline V gene sequence: CDR1 SGDLS, CDR2 YYNGEE. V was pared by 2 bases and J by 8 bases, with 19 bases between. MiXCR was run by TCRdb on the 5' RACE reads, yielding one entry per CDR3 protein. The sample carries roughly 320,000 distinct CDR3 sequences, 25% to 30% recorded once. Study results and caveats: CD4+ contracting clones were found mainly in CM and EM, and CD8+ ones in EMRA. The authors left the SARS-CoV-2 specificity of second-wave clones peaking on day 37 unconfirmed. Later expanders leaned CD4+, whereas day 15 to 85 contracting clones were balanced CD4/CD8. Cross-reactive memory seemingly joined, as some responding clones were found in pre-infection memory.

As to this clonotype: The target antigen is unknown.

This TCR derives from an adult woman who had mild COVID-19 (a few samples of this study predate the infection). Cell type and time point are not known. The rearrangement uses TRBV9 and TRBJ1-1, with D possibly matching TRBD1 (5 bases). The sample taken for sequencing was PBMCs or a T cell subset sorted from them (not recorded which). The CDR3 spells CASSVGGTPISEAFF. CDR3 nucleotide sequence: TGTGCCAGCAGCGTTGGCGGGACCCCGATTTCCGAAGCTTTCTTT.